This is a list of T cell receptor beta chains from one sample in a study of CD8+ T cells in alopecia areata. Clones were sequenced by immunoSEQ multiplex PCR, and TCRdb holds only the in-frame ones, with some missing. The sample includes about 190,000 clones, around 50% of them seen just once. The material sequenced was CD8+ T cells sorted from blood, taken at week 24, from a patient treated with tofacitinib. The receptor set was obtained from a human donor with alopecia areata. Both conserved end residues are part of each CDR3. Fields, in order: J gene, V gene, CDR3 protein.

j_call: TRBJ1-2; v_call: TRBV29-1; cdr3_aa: CSVGGPNYGYTF
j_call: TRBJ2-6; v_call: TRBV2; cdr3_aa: CASSADHSGANVLTF
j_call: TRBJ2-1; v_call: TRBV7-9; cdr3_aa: CASSFEERANNEQFF
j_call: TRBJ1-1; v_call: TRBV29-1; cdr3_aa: CSDRTGFWGTEAFF
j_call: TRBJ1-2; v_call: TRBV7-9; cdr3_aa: CASSLSFGSSYGYTF
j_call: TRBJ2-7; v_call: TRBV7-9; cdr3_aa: CASSGGSGEQYF
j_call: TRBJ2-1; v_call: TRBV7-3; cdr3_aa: CASSLGSYNEQFF
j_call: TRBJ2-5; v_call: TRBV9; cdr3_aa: CASSAGTSVQETQYF
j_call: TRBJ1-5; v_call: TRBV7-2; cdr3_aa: CASSLGGWGRDNQPQHF
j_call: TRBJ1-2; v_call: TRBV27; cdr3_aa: CASSPSSPGTDGYTF
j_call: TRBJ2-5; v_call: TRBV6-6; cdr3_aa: CASTPGAGGFETQYF
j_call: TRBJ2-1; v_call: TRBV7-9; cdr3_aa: CASSPGGPYNEQFF
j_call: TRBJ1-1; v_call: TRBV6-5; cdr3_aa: CASRRQGRGTEAFF
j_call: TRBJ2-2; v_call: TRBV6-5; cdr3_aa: CASSELDITGELFF
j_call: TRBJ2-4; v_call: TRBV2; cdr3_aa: CASLRGRDWAKNIQYF
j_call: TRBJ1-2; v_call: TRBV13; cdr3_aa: CASSEDRGSNYGYTF
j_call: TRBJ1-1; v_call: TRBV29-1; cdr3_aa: CSVEGWDTVTEAFF
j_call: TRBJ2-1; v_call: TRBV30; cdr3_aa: CAWSVGRGPYNEQFF
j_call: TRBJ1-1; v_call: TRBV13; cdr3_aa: CASSPVSLNTEAFF
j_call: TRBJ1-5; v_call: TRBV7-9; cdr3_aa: CASSPSGTSNQPQHF
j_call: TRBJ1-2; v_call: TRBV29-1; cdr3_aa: CSVPDLSGENYGYTF
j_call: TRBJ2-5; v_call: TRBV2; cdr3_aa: CASSTGKETQYF
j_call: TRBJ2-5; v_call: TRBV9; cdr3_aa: CASSDPGAQETQYF
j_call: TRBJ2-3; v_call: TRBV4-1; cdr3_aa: CASSPRLAGNTDTQYF
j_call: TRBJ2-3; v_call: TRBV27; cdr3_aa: CASKSYSRTSTDTQYF
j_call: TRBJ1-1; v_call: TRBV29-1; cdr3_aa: CSALGGIEAFF
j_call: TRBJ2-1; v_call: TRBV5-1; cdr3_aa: CASSAGQYNEQFF
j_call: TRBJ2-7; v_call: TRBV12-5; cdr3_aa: CASGRTGVEQYF